This TCR beta chain was captured by sequencing in a study of cytomegalovirus exposure and HLA in healthy donors. Study-wide results and limits: Many donors shared some public TCRs, even though most TCR sequences were rare. It was approximately 150 TCR beta chains that were listed as cytomegalovirus-associated. Reports described diagnosis of cytomegalovirus status by the classifier as highly specific and sensitive. According to a subsequent analysis, TCR clusters identified in the first cohort showed a tendency to co-occur across the 100 to 150 validation repertoires.

Concerning this clone: Its cognate antigen is unknown.

This table comes from immunoSEQ multiplex PCR, and its TCRdb copy is limited to in-frame clones, with some not included. Of about 110,000 clones in the sample, about nine tenths were seen once. The sample consisted of PBMCs. The sequence was collected from a woman between 18 and 29 years old in good health and CMV-seronegative.

CDR3 residues: CASSLAGSHLNEQYF. CDR3 sequence (DNA): TGTGCCAGCAGCTTAGCAGGGAGCCACTTAAACGAGCAGTACTTC. V is TRBV7-2 and J is TRBJ2-7; perhaps TRBD2 as D (5 bases). This CDR3 comprises 15 residues. Germline lookup yields CDR1 SGHTA and CDR2 FQGNSA. V was clipped by 0 bases and J by 5 bases, with 14 bases between them.